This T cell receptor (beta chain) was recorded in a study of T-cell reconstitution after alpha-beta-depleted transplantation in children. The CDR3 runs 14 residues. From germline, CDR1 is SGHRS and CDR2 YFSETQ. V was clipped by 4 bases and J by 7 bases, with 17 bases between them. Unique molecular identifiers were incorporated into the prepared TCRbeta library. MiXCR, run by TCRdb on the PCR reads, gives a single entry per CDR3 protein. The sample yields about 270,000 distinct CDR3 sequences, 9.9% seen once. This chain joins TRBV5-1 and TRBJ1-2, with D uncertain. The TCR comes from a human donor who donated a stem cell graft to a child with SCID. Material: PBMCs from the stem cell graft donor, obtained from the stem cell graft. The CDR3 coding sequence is TGCGCCAGCAGCCCCCTGGGTTTCGAGAGTGGCTACACCTTC. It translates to CASSPLGFESGYTF.